Listed here are 16 T cell receptor beta chains from one sample, sequenced in a study of persistence of HIV-infected CD4 T cells. An overlapping HIV-1 Gag peptide pool stimulated these cells at about 0.94 ug/peptide/mL. CD40L/CD69 double-negative CD45RO-high memory CD4+ T cells were collected. The immunoSEQ assay was version 4, run in survey mode. Only in-frame clones appear in the TCRdb table, and some are missing; sequencing was by immunoSEQ multiplex PCR. The sample contains 38,000 or so clones, 85% of which appear only once. No antigen is known for these receptors. The input for sequencing was cultured CD4+ T cells from PBMCs, taken from a patient who received antiretroviral therapy. These receptors came from an adult with HIV. The donor label of this sample is uncertain.

This clone was seen only once. The chain recombines TRBV7-3 with TRBJ2-6; D gene ambiguous. V gave up 5 bases and J gave up 0 bases, with 14 bases separating them. The germline gives CDR1 SGHTA, CDR2 FQGTGA. This CDR3 contains 17 residues. CDR3 loop: CASSPSPLSSGANVLTF. CDR3 DNA: TGTGCCAGCAGCCCATCCCCCTTATCCTCTGGGGCCAACGTCCTGACTTTC.

The chain uses TRBV3-1 (or the pseudogene TRBV3-2) and TRBJ2-7, with D unclear. CDR3 length equals 13 residues. CDR1 is LGHDT, CDR2 YNNKEL, per germline (reference sequence). Trimming pared 1 base from V and 3 bases from J, leaving 7 bases between. CDR3 amino acids: CASSQVSGYEQYF. The CDR3 nucleotides read TGTGCCAGCAGCCAAGTCTCTGGCTACGAGCAGTACTTC.

This chain connects TRBV9 to TRBJ2-3; TRBD1 aligns across 7 bases. This CDR3 comprises 16 residues. The J segment lost 0 bases and the V segment lost 3 bases, leaving 7 bases of the junction unmatched. The V gene's germline CDR1 is SGDLS and CDR2 YYNGEE. The CDR3 sequence: CASSEKGASSTDTQYF. The CDR3 nucleotides read TGTGCCAGCAGCGAGAAGGGGGCGTCGAGCACAGATACGCAGTATTTT.

The gene calls are TRBV9 and TRBJ2-3, with 8 bases matching TRBD2. Germline V lookup: CDR1 SGDLS, CDR2 YYNGEE. The CDR3 spans 15 residues. The V segment lost 0 bases and the J segment 3 bases; nucleotides outside the gene matches: 3. CDR3 residues: CASSVVIAGTDTQYF. Written as DNA, the CDR3 is TGTGCCAGCAGCGTAGTAATAGCGGGAACAGATACGCAGTATTTT.

The chain combines TRBV14 with TRBJ2-3, with D tentatively TRBD2 (7 bases). This CDR3 is built from 15 residues. V was pared by 4 bases and J by 5 bases, with 16 bases between. CDR1 and CDR2 (germline): SGHDN, FVKESK. The CDR3 here is CASSRSGGGQDTQYF. In nucleotides, the CDR3 is TGTGCCAGCAGCCGTAGTGGGGGGGGCCAAGATACGCAGTATTTT.

J is TRBJ2-4 and V is TRBV29-1; D perhaps matches TRBD2 (5 bases). CDR3 length: 14 amino acids. The ends were cut back, 8 bases at V and 6 bases at J, with 20 bases in the middle. Germline lookup yields CDR1 SQVTM and CDR2 ANQGSEA. The CDR3 region is CSYTASSERNIQYF. In nucleotides, the CDR3 is TGCAGCTATACGGCTAGCTCCGAGAGAAACATTCAGTACTTC.

The V and J genes are TRBV4-1 and TRBJ2-2; the D call may be TRBD1 or TRBD2 (6 bases each). V was shortened by 0 bases and J by 4 bases, with 15 bases between the two germline ends. CDR1 and CDR2 (germline): MGHRA, YSYEKL. This CDR3 is 17 amino acids long. Written as DNA, the CDR3 is TGCGCCAGCAGCCAAGATTTGCGAGGGGGACTCACCGGGGAGCTGTTTTTT. Translation: CASSQDLRGGLTGELFF.

The chain carries TRBV18 and TRBJ1-3; D is uncertain. Germline V lookup: CDR1 KGHSH, CDR2 LQKENI. The length of the CDR3 is 15 residues. Trimming pared 2 bases from V and 0 bases from J, leaving 8 bases between. The DNA of the CDR3 is TGTGCCAGCTCACCAAACATACACTCTGGAAACACCATATATTTT. Translation gives CASSPNIHSGNTIYF.

V is TRBV25-1 and J is TRBJ2-5; D may be TRBD1 (5 bases). CDR3 length equals 12 residues. CDR1 MGHDK and CDR2 SYGVNS come from the germline V gene. Trimming stripped 5 bases from V and 7 bases from J, with 11 bases between. The CDR3 here is CASSQGLGTQYF. CDR3 DNA sequence: TGTGCCAGCAGTCAGGGCCTTGGGACCCAGTACTTC.

This clone has only one observation. The rearrangement uses TRBV3-1 (or the pseudogene TRBV3-2) and TRBJ1-6; D gene unclear. Trimming removed 0 bases at V and 13 bases at J, with 13 bases between. The CDR3 is 14 amino acids. The germline CDR1 and CDR2 sequences are LGHDT and YNNKEL (reference sequence). Here the CDR3 DNA reads TGTGCCAGCAGCCAAGACCGGTCAGGTTCCCCCCTCCACTTT. Its translation: CASSQDRSGSPLHF.

The chain is built from TRBV7-3 and TRBJ2-6; D remains unclear. Looked up from germline, CDR1 is SGHTA and CDR2 is FQGTGA. The CDR3 is 15 amino acids. Trimming pared 5 bases from V and 4 bases from J, leaving 12 bases between. CDR3 bases: TGTGCCAGCAGCCTCACGCTGGGAGGGGCCAACGTCCTGACTTTC. Protein sequence: CASSLTLGGANVLTF.

The chain joins TRBV3-1 (or the pseudogene TRBV3-2) to TRBJ1-3; D uncertain. From germline, CDR1 is LGHDT and CDR2 YNNKEL (reference sequence). The CDR3 totals 19 residues. Trimming pared 1 base from V and 4 bases from J, leaving 23 bases between. CDR3 bases: TGTGCCAGCAGCCAAGGTTTCTTCCTTAGCTCGTCTGCAGGAAACACCATATATTTT. It codes for CASSQGFFLSSSAGNTIYF.

The chain joins TRBV20-1 to TRBJ1-2; D gene ambiguous. The germline V gene has CDR1 DFQATT and CDR2 SNEGSKA (reference sequence). This CDR3 comprises 11 residues. CDR3 in DNA: TGCAAACCCGTACATACCTATGGCTACACCTTC. This translates into CKPVHTYGYTF.

This chain connects TRBV7-9 to TRBJ2-3; 7 bases agree with TRBD2. J gave up 5 bases and V 5 bases, and 4 bases lay outside the gene matches. The germline V gene encodes CDR1 SEHNR and CDR2 FQNEAQ (reference sequence). The CDR3 has 13 amino acids. The CDR3 region has the DNA TGTGCCAGCAGCGACGGGGGGAGAGATACGCAGTATTTT. It encodes CASSDGGRDTQYF.

V and J are TRBV19 and TRBJ2-7; 11 bases map to TRBD1. The CDR3 consists of 16 residues. Germline V gene data show CDR1 as LNHDA and CDR2 as SQIVND (reference sequence). With V trimmed by 1 base and J by 2 bases, 4 bases remained unmatched. The CDR3 here is CASSIVGTGGPYEQYF. The CDR3 DNA reads TGTGCCAGTAGTATAGTCGGGACAGGGGGTCCCTACGAGCAGTACTTC.

The chain has TRBV21-1 and TRBJ2-7; the table's D call, TRBD1, has no DNA check behind it. TRBV21-1 is a documented pseudogene. This CDR3 contains 14 residues. The CDR3: CASSNRDREGEQYF. The CDR3 DNA sequence: TGTGCCAGCAGCAACCGGGACAGGGAAGGCGAGCAGTACTTC.